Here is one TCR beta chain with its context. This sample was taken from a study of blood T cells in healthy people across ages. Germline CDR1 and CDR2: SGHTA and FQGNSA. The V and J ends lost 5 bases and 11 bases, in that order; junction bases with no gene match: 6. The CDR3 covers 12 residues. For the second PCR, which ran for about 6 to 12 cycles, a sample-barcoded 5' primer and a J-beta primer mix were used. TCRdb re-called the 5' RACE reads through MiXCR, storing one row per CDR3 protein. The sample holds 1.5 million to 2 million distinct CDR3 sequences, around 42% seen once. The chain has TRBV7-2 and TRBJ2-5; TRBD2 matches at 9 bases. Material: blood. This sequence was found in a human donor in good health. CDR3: CASSPGTSTQYF. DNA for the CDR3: TGTGCCAGCAGCCCGGGGACTAGCACACAGTACTTC.